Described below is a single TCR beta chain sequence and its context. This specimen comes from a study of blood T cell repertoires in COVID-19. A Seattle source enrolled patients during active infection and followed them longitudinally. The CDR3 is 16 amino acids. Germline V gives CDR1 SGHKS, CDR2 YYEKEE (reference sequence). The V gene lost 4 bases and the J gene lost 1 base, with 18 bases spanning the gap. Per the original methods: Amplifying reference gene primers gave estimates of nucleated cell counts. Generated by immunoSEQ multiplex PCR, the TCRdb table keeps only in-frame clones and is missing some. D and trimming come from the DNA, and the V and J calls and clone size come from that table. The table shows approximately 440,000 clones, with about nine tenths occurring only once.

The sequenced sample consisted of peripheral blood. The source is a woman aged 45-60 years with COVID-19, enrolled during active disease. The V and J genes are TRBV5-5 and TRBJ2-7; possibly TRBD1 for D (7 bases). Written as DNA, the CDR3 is TGTGCCAGCAGCCCCAGCGGAGGGGGCCTGTCCTACGAGCAGTACTTC. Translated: CASSPSGGGLSYEQYF.